This T cell receptor beta chain was captured in a study of T-cell reconstitution after alpha-beta-depleted transplantation in children listed by TCRdb under 2016. For context, the study as a whole: The study quantitatively tracked T-cell immune reconstitution after TCRalphabeta/CD19-depleted allogeneic hematopoietic cell transplantation in children using TCR repertoire profiling.

The library was made by PCR. This sample was sequenced with an Illumina HiSeq 2500. To normalize quantification of the TCRbeta repertoire, the TCR libraries were built with molecular barcoding that relied on unique molecular identifiers. In TCRdb, the public reads were trimmed at Q25 with fastp and aligned with MiXCR, with productive beta chains retained. CDR3 protein sequences are deduplicated, and each keeps its most common genes and DNA. This sample gives 350,000 to 500,000 distinct CDR3 sequences in total; approximately 41% of them show up just once. The ten largest clones capture roughly 27% of the sample. In regard to this clonotype: Its antigen remains undetermined. No much larger clonotype is one base removed from it; base qualities were not supplied.

The CDR3 holds 14 amino acids from the cysteine to the phenylalanine. Here the CDR3 DNA is all that survives: 42 bases in frame from base 1. Per the germline V gene, SGHVS is the CDR1 and FQNEAQ is the CDR2. V trim: 8 bases; J trim: 9 bases; unmatched bases: 8. The treatment or condition label, as the study defines it: allogeneic hematopoietic cell transplantation with graft depleted of TCRalphabeta T cells and CD19 B cells. The transplant recipients were children given TCRalphabeta/CD19-depleted allogeneic hematopoietic cell grafts. Here is what the overall study found, with its caveats: Over subsequent months, a decline in hyperexpanded clone frequencies was noted, and after one year, T-cell counts and TCRbeta diversity were mostly ascribed to newly produced T cells. Apparently early alphabetaT-cell count recovery about two months after transplant reportedly relied on only several hundred rapidly expanded clones derived from non-depleted graft cells. The high TCRbeta diversity at day 60 in some patients was ascribed to recipient T cells and intrathymic progenitors that had survived conditioning.

The sequence joins TRBV7-8 to TRBJ2-1, and 12 bases in between align with TRBD2. The source was PBMCs, collected before TCRalphabeta/CD19-depleted stem cell transplant. The source of this sequence is a girl aged 2 to 9 with aplastic anemia, due to receive a stem cell transplant. The CDR3 reads as follows: CASGRLAGEGEQFF. The sequence in DNA is TGTGCCAGCGGCAGACTAGCGGGAGAAGGTGAGCAGTTCTTC.